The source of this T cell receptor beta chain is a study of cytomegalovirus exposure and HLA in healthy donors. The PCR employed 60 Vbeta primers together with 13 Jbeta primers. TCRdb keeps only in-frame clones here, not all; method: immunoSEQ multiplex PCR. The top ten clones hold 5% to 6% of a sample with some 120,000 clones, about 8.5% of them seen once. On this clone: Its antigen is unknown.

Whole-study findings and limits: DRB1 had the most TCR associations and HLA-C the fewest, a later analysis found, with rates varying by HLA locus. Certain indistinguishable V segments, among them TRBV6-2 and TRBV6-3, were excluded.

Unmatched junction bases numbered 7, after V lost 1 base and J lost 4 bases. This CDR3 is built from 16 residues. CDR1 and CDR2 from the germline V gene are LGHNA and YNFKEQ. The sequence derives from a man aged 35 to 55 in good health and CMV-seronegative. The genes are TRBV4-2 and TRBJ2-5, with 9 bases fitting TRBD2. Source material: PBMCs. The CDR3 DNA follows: TGTGCCAGCAGCCAAGTAGCGCGGGGGGGCCGAGAGACCCAGTACTTC. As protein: CASSQVARGGRETQYF.